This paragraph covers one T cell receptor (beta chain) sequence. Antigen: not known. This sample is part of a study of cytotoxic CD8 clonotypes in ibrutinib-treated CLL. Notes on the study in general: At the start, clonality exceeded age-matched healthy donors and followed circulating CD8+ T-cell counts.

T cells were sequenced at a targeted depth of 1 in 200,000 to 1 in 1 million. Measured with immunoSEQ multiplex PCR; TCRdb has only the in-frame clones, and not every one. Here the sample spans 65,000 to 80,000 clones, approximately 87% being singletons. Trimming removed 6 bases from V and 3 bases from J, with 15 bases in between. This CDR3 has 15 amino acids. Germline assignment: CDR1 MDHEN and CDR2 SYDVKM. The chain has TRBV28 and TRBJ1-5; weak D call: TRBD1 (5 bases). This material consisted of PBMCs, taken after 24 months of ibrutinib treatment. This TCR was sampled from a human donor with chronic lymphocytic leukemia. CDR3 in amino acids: CASRTSRGNNQPQHF. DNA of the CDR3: TGTGCCAGCAGGACATCGCGGGGGAACAATCAGCCCCAGCATTTT.